The 22 T cell receptor beta chains given below trace back to one sample, sequenced in a study of T cell changes during pregnancy in multiple sclerosis. Assay: immunoSEQ multiplex PCR; the TCRdb copy retains only in-frame clones and omits some. The sample carries some 67,000 clones, 92% recorded once. Sequencing was performed on peripheral blood, taken after pregnancy. The receptors here all came from a female donor with multiple sclerosis, enrolled in a pregnancy study.

The V gene is TRBV29-1, the J gene TRBJ2-5, with 7 bases that match TRBD1. CDR3 size: 12 residues. Germline V gene lookup returns CDR1 SQVTM and CDR2 ANQGSEA. V dropped 7 bases and J dropped 2; count of bases not matched to a gene: 4. The CDR3, as DNA: TGCAGCGCTTCGACAGGGCAAGAGACCCAGTACTTC. Its protein is CSASTGQETQYF.

CDR3 bases: TGTGCCAGCAGCTTGGACCAGAGCGGCACCATATATTTT. It codes for CASSLDQSGTIYF. The J gene is TRBJ1-3, the V gene TRBV5-6; no definite D call. The CDR3 runs 13 residues. The germline V gene encodes CDR1 SGHDT and CDR2 YYEEEE. V was clipped by 0 bases and J by 9 bases, with 10 bases between them.

This rearrangement joins TRBV12-2 to TRBJ2-2; TRBD1, the D gene given by the table, was not confirmed from the DNA. TRBV12-2 constitutes a pseudogene. The CDR3 contains 16 residues. CDR3 bases: TGTGCAAGTCGCTTAGATGGCAGGGTTTACACCGGGGAGCTGTTTTTT. This codes for CASRLDGRVYTGELFF.

This chain links TRBV2 with TRBJ2-4, with a weak D call TRBD1 (6 bases). Germline values: CDR1 SNHLY, CDR2 FYNNEI. Trimming took off 6 bases at V and 0 bases at J, with 12 bases between the two ends. The length of the CDR3 is 15 residues. The chain's CDR3 is CASRTTGLAKNIQYF. The CDR3 coding sequence is TGTGCCAGCAGGACCACAGGGCTAGCCAAAAACATTCAGTACTTC.

The sample holds one count of this clone. The CDR3 DNA reads TGCGCCAGCAGCACGGGACAGGGGGAAGTAGATACGCAGTATTTT. It translates to CASSTGQGEVDTQYF. V gene TRBV5-1 combines with J gene TRBJ2-3; 11 positions match TRBD1. The CDR3 totals 15 residues. Trimming removed 4 bases from V and 5 bases from J; junction bases left unmatched: 6. The germline CDR1 and CDR2 sequences are SGHRS and YFSETQ.

The chain combines TRBV29-1 with TRBJ1-2, with D perhaps matching TRBD1 (5 bases). This CDR3 comprises 12 residues. Germline V gene data show CDR1 as SQVTM and CDR2 as ANQGSEA. Deletions cut 6 bases from V and 7 bases from J, with 15 bases between. CDR3: CSVDGHGRGYTF. The DNA for the CDR3 is TGCAGCGTAGACGGACACGGACGTGGCTACACCTTC.

The chain joins TRBV6-5 to TRBJ2-1; tentatively, D is TRBD2 (6 bases). Trimming pared 4 bases from V and 1 base from J, leaving 14 bases between. The CDR3 is 16 amino acids. Germline V lookup: CDR1 MNHEY, CDR2 SVGAGI. This chain's CDR3 is CASSSDYTVSYNEQFF. CDR3 nucleotides: TGTGCCAGCAGTTCGGACTACACCGTTTCCTACAATGAGCAGTTCTTC.

V gene TRBV27 combines with J gene TRBJ2-1; D ambiguous. V gave up 2 bases and J gave up 0 bases, with 5 bases separating them. CDR1 MNHEY and CDR2 SMNVEV come from the germline V gene (reference sequence). The CDR3 is made up of 14 amino acids. In DNA, the CDR3 is TGTGCCAGCAGTTTAGCGAACTCCTACAATGAGCAGTTCTTC. Translating gives CASSLANSYNEQFF.

The rearrangement joins TRBV6-6 to TRBJ1-1; weak D call: TRBD1 (5 bases). V was pared by 1 base and J by 0 bases, with 12 bases between. This CDR3 is built from 16 residues. Germline CDR1 reads MNHNY; CDR2 reads SVGAGI (reference sequence). CDR3 in amino acids: CASSYWQGTMNTEAFF. Here the CDR3 DNA reads TGTGCCAGCAGTTACTGGCAGGGAACCATGAACACTGAAGCTTTCTTT.

The J gene is TRBJ2-7, the V gene TRBV9; 7 nucleotides agree with TRBD1. This CDR3 comprises 14 residues. V shed 3 bases, J shed 3 bases, and the junction held 6 bases outside the gene matches. Germline V gene sequence: CDR1 SGDLS, CDR2 YYNGEE. The CDR3: CASSAQGLGYEQYF. The CDR3 DNA sequence: TGTGCCAGCAGCGCACAGGGGTTAGGCTACGAGCAGTACTTC. The full variable domain, in which reference TRBV9 and TRBJ2-7 provide the parts outside the CDR3, is DSGVTQTPKHLITATGQRVTLRCSPRSGDLSVYWYQQSLDQGLQFLIQYYNGEERAKGNILERFSAQQFPDLHSELNLSSLELGDSALYFCASSAQGLGYEQYFGPGTRLTVT.

This clone has only one observation. This rearrangement joins TRBV5-1 to TRBJ1-5; tentatively, D is TRBD1 (6 bases). The V and J ends lost 3 bases and 6 bases respectively, with 13 bases between them. CDR1 is SGHRS and CDR2 is YFSETQ in the germline V gene. The CDR3 extends over 14 amino acids. In DNA, the CDR3 is TGCGCCAGCAGCTGGGGTGAAGGGGGTCAGCCCCAGCATTTT. Translated, it gives CASSWGEGGQPQHF.

The chain has TRBV27 and TRBJ1-1, with 9 positions matching TRBD1. This CDR3 is 13 amino acids long. CDR1 and CDR2 (germline): MNHEY, SMNVEV (reference sequence). With V trimmed by 2 bases and J by 5 bases, 0 bases remained unmatched. CDR3 nucleotide sequence: TGTGCCAGCAGTTTAGACAGGGGGACTGAAGCTTTCTTT. This gives the protein CASSLDRGTEAFF.

The chain couples TRBV27 to TRBJ2-3; perhaps TRBD2 as D (5 bases). V was cut by 0 bases and J by 6 bases, with 16 bases left in between. Germline CDR1 reads MNHEY; CDR2 reads SMNVEV (reference sequence). The CDR3 extends over 16 amino acids. CDR3 DNA: TGTGCCAGCAGTTTATCGAACGGGTTTTGGGAGGATACGCAGTATTTT. Translated: CASSLSNGFWEDTQYF.

The CDR3 DNA sequence: TGCGCCAGCAGCGACGCTAGCGGAGGGGGGTTCGAGCAGTACTTC. Translation: CASSDASGGGFEQYF. This chain joins TRBV5-1 and TRBJ2-7; a weak D match, TRBD2 (7 bases). V was pared by 4 bases and J by 6 bases, with 20 bases between. The CDR3 is made up of 15 amino acids. Germline V gene data show CDR1 as SGHRS and CDR2 as YFSETQ.

CDR3 sequence: CASSSPEGTDTQYF. CDR3 bases: TGTGCCAGCAGTTCCCCCGAGGGCACAGATACGCAGTATTTT. This chain connects TRBV28 to TRBJ2-3; D not certain. Trimming took 4 bases from V and 1 from J, leaving 9 bases between them. Germline lookup yields CDR1 MDHEN and CDR2 SYDVKM. This CDR3 is built from 14 residues.

V gene TRBV7-9 combines with J gene TRBJ2-3, with a weak D call TRBD2 (6 bases). The V end lost 2 bases, the J end lost 5 bases, and 23 bases lay between the germline ends. The CDR3 is made up of 18 amino acids. Per the germline V gene, CDR1 is SEHNR and CDR2 is FQNEAQ (reference sequence). The CDR3 nucleotides read TGTGCCAGCAGCTTATCTTTCCTCGACCGGGAGTTAAGAGATACGCAGTATTTT. It yields the protein CASSLSFLDRELRDTQYF.

J is TRBJ2-1 and V is TRBV2; D may be TRBD1 (6 bases). Germline values: CDR1 SNHLY, CDR2 FYNNEI. The CDR3 loop spans 14 amino acids. Trimming removed 9 bases from V and 7 bases from J, with 19 bases in between. Here the CDR3 DNA reads TGTGCCAGTGGGGATGGACAGACGGGGAATGAGCAGTTCTTC. It codes for CASGDGQTGNEQFF.

V gene TRBV7-2 combines with J gene TRBJ1-4; D remains ambiguous. Germline CDR1 and CDR2: SGHTA and FQGNSA. V lost 5 bases, J lost 2 bases, and 9 bases lay in between. The CDR3 is 14 residues long. The CDR3 bases are TGTGCCAGCAGCCAACAATGGACTAATGAAAAACTGTTTTTT. Translated, it gives CASSQQWTNEKLFF.

This clone was counted once. The chain is built from TRBV4-1 and TRBJ2-2; possible D gene TRBD1, 6 bases. V lost 4 bases and J lost 4, with 19 bases in between. Germline V gene sequence: CDR1 MGHRA, CDR2 YSYEKL. The CDR3 runs to 17 residues. The CDR3 reads CASSRSLWRGGTGELFF. Written as DNA, the CDR3 is TGCGCCAGCAGCCGAAGCCTTTGGCGAGGGGGCACCGGGGAGCTGTTTTTT.

To note about this clone: One end of the junction fails to match germline, which may point to a read error. The V gene is TRBV11-2, the J gene TRBJ1-4; maybe TRBD1 (6 bases). The CDR3 length is 16 residues. Germline V CDR1 and CDR2: SGHAT, FQNNGV. The CDR3 loop reads CASSPGGARYNQKLFF. For the CDR3, the DNA is TGTGCCAGCAGCCCCGGGGGGGCGCGGTATAATCAAAAACTGTTTTTT.

This clone has only one observation. The chain is built from TRBV28 and TRBJ2-7; tentatively, D is TRBD1 (6 bases). The germline gives CDR1 MDHEN, CDR2 SYDVKM. V gave up 6 bases and J gave up 4 bases, with 13 bases separating them. The CDR3 has 13 amino acids. The CDR3 DNA sequence: TGTGCCAGCAGACGACAGGAGCCGTACGAGCAGTACTTC. This codes for CASRRQEPYEQYF.

This chain connects TRBV4-3 to TRBJ2-7; TRBD2 might be the D (6 bases). Germline lookup yields CDR1 LGHNA and CDR2 YSLEER. The CDR3 has 14 amino acids. Trimming took 3 bases from V and 5 from J, leaving 14 bases between them. The CDR3 loop reads CASSQRDLADEQYF. Here the CDR3 DNA reads TGCGCCAGCAGCCAGAGGGACTTGGCGGACGAGCAGTACTTC.